The entry below describes one TCR beta chain. Its antigen is not identified. The data belong to a study of cytomegalovirus exposure and HLA in healthy donors. Study in general: Membership in the Caucasian-associated ancestry cluster was found for 75% to 85% of 350 to 450 genotyped donors.

Everyone who donated was a healthy bone marrow donor. Whole-study results and caveats: Overall, some 160 TCR beta chains were annotated as cytomegalovirus-associated. The authors later found most CMV-associated TCR beta chains appeared HLA-restricted.

This PCR relied on a set of 60 Vbeta primers and 13 Jbeta primers. TCRdb's table, derived via immunoSEQ multiplex PCR, lists solely in-frame clones and lacks some. The profile shows about 190,000 clones, roughly four fifths of them singletons. V was pared by 6 bases and J by 3 bases, with 8 bases of the junction left unmatched. In germline, CDR1 is MDHEN, CDR2 SYDVKM. The CDR3 is 15 residues long. The rearrangement links TRBV28 to TRBJ2-1, with 7 bases identical to TRBD2. The sample was PBMCs. This TCR was recovered from a woman aged 25 to 39 in good health and CMV-seropositive. The CDR3 sequence is CASSVGGYNYNEQFF. The CDR3 bases are TGTGCCAGCAGCGTGGGGGGGTACAACTACAATGAGCAGTTCTTC.